The entry that follows covers one T cell receptor (beta chain) sequence. Its specificity is not known. The sample originates from a study of vaccination effects on CD4 cells after COVID-19. As for the study in general: Each person got two doses of an mRNA SARS-CoV-2 vaccine, BNT162b2 or mRNA-1273.

Study results and caveats: Late in the post-vaccination period, infection-induced and vaccine-induced clones underwent marked clonal contraction. Of the vaccine-induced clones from healthy vaccinees, merely 1 of 255 recognized common cold coronaviruses as well. The study had few convalescent patients and no early post-infection timepoints.

Data came from immunoSEQ multiplex PCR; TCRdb stores just in-frame clones and leaves some out. Of tens of thousands of clones listed, around three quarters are singletons. Trimming removed 0 bases from V and 8 bases from J, with 14 bases in between. The CDR3 runs to 15 residues. Germline values: CDR1 MNHEY, CDR2 SVGEGT. Antigen-specific CD4+ T cells were first expanded with viral peptide pools by the ViraFEST assay and only then sequenced. Researchers isolated CD4+ T cells once about eleven days of culture had elapsed. The sequence came from a human donor who received a COVID-19 vaccine. The chain links TRBV6-2 or TRBV6-3 to TRBJ2-1; D perhaps matches TRBD1 (6 bases). Here the sequenced sample was CD4+ T cells from PBMCs cultured with HCoV-229E spike peptides, taken before COVID-19 vaccination. CDR3 coding DNA: TGTGCCAGCAGTTACTCAGTACAGGGAACCTATGAGCAGTTCTTC. It yields the protein CASSYSVQGTYEQFF.